The rows below give T cell receptor beta chains drawn from one sample of a study of post-analysis software for immune sequencing data. One entry per CDR3 protein results from TCRdb running MiXCR on the PCR reads. The table lists approximately 440,000 distinct CDR3 sequences, roughly 45% of them singletons. What was sequenced was blood. The receptor source for this set is a girl between 10 and 17 years old with multiple sclerosis. Both conserved end residues are part of each CDR3. The D gene is left open where the match is weak. Where a row states a size, it is once, few, many or the class of an expanded clone; other rows omit it.

TRBD1	.	14	TRBV5-1	TRBJ2-1	TGCGCCAGCAGTTACGGGACAGGGGAGGATGAGCAGTTCTTC	CASSYGTGEDEQFF
.	few	13	TRBV28	TRBJ2-3	TGTGCCAGCAGTTTGTTGGTGGCAGATACGCAGTATTTT	CASSLLVADTQYF
TRBD2	.	15	TRBV12-3/TRBV12-4	TRBJ2-1	TGTGCCAGCAATGTCCGACTAGCGGGAATCAATGAGCAGTTCTTC	CASNVRLAGINEQFF
.	few	15	TRBV27	TRBJ2-7	TGTGCCAGCAGTTTGACTGGACAGCCATCCTACGAGCAGTACTTC	CASSLTGQPSYEQYF
.	.	13	TRBV18	TRBJ2-7	TGTGCCAGCTCCCCCCGGGAGTCCTACGAGCAGTACTTC	CASSPRESYEQYF
.	.	14	TRBV7-9	TRBJ1-1	TGTGCCAGCAGCTTGCAGGGGACGAACACCGAAGCTTTCTTT	CASSLQGTNTEAFF
TRBD2	.	15	TRBV7-9	TRBJ2-1	TGTGCCAGCAGCTTACCGGGAGGAGGTTACAATGAGCAGTTCTTC	CASSLPGGGYNEQFF
.	few	15	TRBV27	TRBJ2-6	TGTGCCCGCACTCGGACAGCCCCTGGGGCCAACGTCCTGACTTTC	CARTRTAPGANVLTF
.	.	14	TRBV27	TRBJ2-2	TGTGCCAGCAGACCCAACCCGAACACCGGGGAGCTGTTTTTT	CASRPNPNTGELFF
TRBD2	.	15	TRBV7-2	TRBJ2-7	TGTGCCAGCAGCATCCGACTAGCGGGAGACTACGAGCAGTACTTC	CASSIRLAGDYEQYF
.	.	13	TRBV29-1	TRBJ1-1	TGCAGCGTTGGAAAGGGCCAGAACACTGAAGCTTTCTTT	CSVGKGQNTEAFF
TRBD2	.	16	TRBV5-1	TRBJ2-1	TGCGCCAGCAGGTTGGGGGGGACTAGCGCTTACAATGAGCAGTTCTTC	CASRLGGTSAYNEQFF
TRBD2	many	15	TRBV9	TRBJ2-3	TGTGCCAGCAGCGGAGGACTAGCAAGGACAGATACGCAGTATTTT	CASSGGLARTDTQYF
.	once	15	TRBV2	TRBJ2-7	TGTGCCAGCAGTGAAGCGCGCAGGGCCAACTACGAGCAGTACTTC	CASSEARRANYEQYF
.	few	15	TRBV6-2/TRBV6-3	TRBJ2-7	TGTGCCAGCACCAAAAGGGCCGCAGGTTCCCACGAGCAGTACTTC	CASTKRAAGSHEQYF
TRBD1	.	15	TRBV25-1	TRBJ2-7	TGTGCCAGCTCTTCGACAGGGATTATAGCTTACGAGCAGTACTTC	CASSSTGIIAYEQYF
TRBD2	few	14	TRBV20-1	TRBJ2-1	TGCAGTGTCATAGACACGGCGGGAGGCAATGAGCAGTTCTTC	CSVIDTAGGNEQFF
.	.	18	TRBV4-1	TRBJ2-6	TGCGCCAGCAGTCTGCAGGCGCTTCTCGTCTCTGGGGCCAACGTCCTGACTTTC	CASSLQALLVSGANVLTF
TRBD2	.	15	TRBV7-9	TRBJ2-7	TGTGCCAGCAGCCCCAGCGGGAGACCCTACAATGAGCAGTACTTC	CASSPSGRPYNEQYF
TRBD1	.	17	TRBV20-1	TRBJ1-1	TGCAGTGCAGCCCCACCTCCCGGGACAGCCAAGAACACTGAAGCTTTCTTT	CSAAPPPGTAKNTEAFF
.	.	14	TRBV7-3	TRBJ2-7	TGTGCCAGCAGCTTAACGCCAGGGCCCTACGAGCAGTACTTC	CASSLTPGPYEQYF
.	.	17	TRBV20-1	TRBJ2-3	TGCAGTGCTAGCACCGATCGGATCTTAGCTACCACAGATACGCAGTATTTT	CSASTDRILATTDTQYF
TRBD1	few	13	TRBV20-1	TRBJ2-5	TGCAGTGCTTTCCGGACAGGTGGGGAGACCCAGTACTTC	CSAFRTGGETQYF
.	.	13	TRBV20-1	TRBJ1-5	TGCAGTGCTAGTGGGACCCGCCATCAGCCCCAGCATTTT	CSASGTRHQPQHF
.	few	15	TRBV6-4	TRBJ1-2	TGTGCCAGCAGTGTAGGGGCAGGGGCGAACTATGGCTACACCTTC	CASSVGAGANYGYTF
TRBD1	.	16	TRBV12-3/TRBV12-4	TRBJ1-1	TGTGCCAGCAGTCCCGACAGGGGTGGCTCGAACACTGAAGCTTTCTTT	CASSPDRGGSNTEAFF
.	.	13	TRBV7-2	TRBJ2-2	TGTGCCAGCAGCTCGACTGGGCCCGGGGAGCTGTTTTTT	CASSSTGPGELFF
.	.	16	TRBV28	TRBJ2-5	TGTGCCAGCAGTTTTAGGCCAAAGGTTGGGCGGGAGACCCAGTACTTC	CASSFRPKVGRETQYF
.	once	16	TRBV7-9	TRBJ2-4	TGTGCCAGCAGCAAAGGGGGTGAATTAGCCAAAAACATTCAGTACTTC	CASSKGGELAKNIQYF
TRBD1	.	12	TRBV12-3/TRBV12-4	TRBJ2-4	TGTGCCAGCAGCAAACAGGGGTACATTCAGTACTTC	CASSKQGYIQYF
TRBD1	once	13	TRBV29-1	TRBJ2-6	TGCAGCGCCGCGGGTCAGGGGGCCAACGTCCGGACTTTC	CSAAGQGANVRTF
.	few	14	TRBV28	TRBJ2-5	TGTGCCAGCAGTAAAGAGGTATTCAGAGAGACCCAGTACTTC	CASSKEVFRETQYF
TRBD2	few	14	TRBV20-1	TRBJ2-1	TGCAGTGCTCGCGGGAGGGCCTCTTACAATGAGCAGTTCTTC	CSARGRASYNEQFF
.	.	14	TRBV7-2	TRBJ2-5	TGTGCCAGCAGCCGGCCCACCGGAGTGGAGACCCAGTACTTC	CASSRPTGVETQYF
.	.	16	TRBV7-3	TRBJ1-1	TGTGCCAGCAGCTTACAAGGCGGACGACCGAACACTGAAGCTTTCTTT	CASSLQGGRPNTEAFF
.	many	17	TRBV7-2	TRBJ2-7	TGTGCCAGCAGCTTAACTCATAGGACAGAATATCCCTACGAGCAGTACTTC	CASSLTHRTEYPYEQYF
.	.	17	TRBV28	TRBJ1-5	TGTGCCAGCACCAGCCAGGTGGGCCTGTATAGCAATCAGCCCCAGCATTTT	CASTSQVGLYSNQPQHF
.	once	15	TRBV24-1	TRBJ2-7	TGTGCCACCAGTGACCCGGGACAGCGGGGCTCCGAGCAGTACTTC	CATSDPGQRGSEQYF
TRBD2	few	17	TRBV6-5	TRBJ2-5	TGTGCCAGCAGTTACTCGATACTGGCGGGAGCTAAAGAGACCCAGTACTTC	CASSYSILAGAKETQYF
.	.	14	TRBV18	TRBJ2-7	TGTGCCAGCTCATTAGACAGGAGAGACTACGAGCAGTACTTC	CASSLDRRDYEQYF
.	.	14	TRBV12-3/TRBV12-4	TRBJ1-5	TGTGCCAGCAGCCCCATCAGGGACAATCAGCCCCAGCATTTT	CASSPIRDNQPQHF
TRBD2	few	15	TRBV20-1	TRBJ2-3	TGCAGTGTCAGTCTAGCGGGAGGCCGCACAGATACGCAGTATTTT	CSVSLAGGRTDTQYF
TRBD1	few	15	TRBV6-2/TRBV6-3	TRBJ2-7	TGTGCCAGCAGTTACTCGAGGACAGGGTACGGCGAGCAGTACTTC	CASSYSRTGYGEQYF
.	.	14	TRBV27	TRBJ2-7	TGTGCCAGCAGTCCAACCGGACAGAGAGGCGAGCAGTACTTC	CASSPTGQRGEQYF